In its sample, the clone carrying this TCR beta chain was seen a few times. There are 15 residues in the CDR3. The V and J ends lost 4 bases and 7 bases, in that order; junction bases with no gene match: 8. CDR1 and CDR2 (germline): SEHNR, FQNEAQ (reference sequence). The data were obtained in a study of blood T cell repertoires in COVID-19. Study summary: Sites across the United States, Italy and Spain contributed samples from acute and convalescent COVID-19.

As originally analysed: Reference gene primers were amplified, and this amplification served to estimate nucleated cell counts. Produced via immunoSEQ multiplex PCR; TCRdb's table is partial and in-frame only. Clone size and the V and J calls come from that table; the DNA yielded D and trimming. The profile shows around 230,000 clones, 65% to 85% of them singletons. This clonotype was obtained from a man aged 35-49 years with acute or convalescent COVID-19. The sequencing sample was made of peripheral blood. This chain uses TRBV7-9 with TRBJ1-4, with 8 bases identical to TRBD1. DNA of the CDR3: TGTGCCAGCAGCTCCGGACAGGGAAGGAGTGAAAAACTGTTTTTT. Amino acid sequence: CASSSGQGRSEKLFF.